This T cell receptor beta chain derives from a study of CD8+CD57+ T cells in acquired aplastic anemia (dated by TCRdb to 2017 to 2018). Background for the entire study: A mean of around 3.2 ug of DNA, ranging from roughly 0.2 to 27.4 ug, was extracted from sorted CD4+ and CD8+ cells. CD8+CD57+ expansion was defined as frequency above the mean frequency observed in healthy subjects.

Ends trimmed: V by 10 bases, J by 5 bases; bases unmatched to a gene: 14. CDR1 is given as LNHNV and CDR2 as YYDKDF, both from the germline V gene (reference sequence). From its cysteine to its phenylalanine, the CDR3 spans 14 amino acids. Just CDR3 DNA is preserved here, 42 bases in frame from base 1. Flow cytometry had shown CD8+CD57+ cell expansion in the patients selected for sequencing. All patients had severe acquired aplastic anemia diagnosed by International Study of Aplastic Anemia and Agranulocytosis and Camitta criteria. At the time blood was sampled, none of the patients had received any therapy. The study deep-sequenced TCR repertoires of sorted CD4+ and CD8+ blood T cells from severe aplastic anemia patients and healthy subjects. Patients were enrolled in the USA under clinicaltrials.gov protocols 00001620, 01623167, 00001397, 00071045, 00081523 and 00961064. Ficoll-Paque density gradient centrifugation was used to isolate peripheral blood mononuclear cells. Before DNA was extracted, CD4+ and CD8+ T cells were sorted using either FACS or magnetic beads.

Broad study findings and their caveats: No significant difference in CD8+ Simpson's diversity was found between patients and healthy controls (P=0.060). Some 30 CD8+ CDR3 sequences were shared between patients and controls but appeared highly expressed in patients and within their immunodominant clones.

As for this clonotype: The antigen this receptor binds is unknown. No much larger clone exists at a distance of one base, and base qualities are not known.

Genomic DNA served as template for TCR beta VDJ combination and CDR3 sequence profiling. An Illumina HiSeq 2000 was used for TCR repertoire sequencing. The published analysis was carried out like this. Repertoires were assessed using TRBV/TRBJ rearrangement plots, CDR3 size and DJ length profiles, and Simpson's diversity index. The most abundant DNA sequence in the deep sequencing data was taken as the immunodominant clone. CDR3 amino acid sequences were checked for sharing between subjects and were compared against published repertoires and the VDJdb database. TCRdb reprocessed the public reads (quality trimming at Q25 with fastp, clone calling with MiXCR) and kept in-frame beta chains. CDR3 protein sequences are deduplicated, and each keeps its most common genes and DNA. TCRdb's processing, not the authors', yielded these V and J calls. Within this sample are around 42,000 distinct CDR3 sequences, with less than 65% of them counted one time only. The ten largest clonotypes hold 59% of the sample.

Recombination linked TRBV15 to TRBJ2-7, with TRBD1 matching 7 junction bases. Sequencing was done on a sample of sorted CD4+, CD8+, or CD8+CD57+ T cells (not recorded which) from PBMCs. The clonotype originates from a human donor with aplastic anemia. The nucleotide sequence is TGTGCCAGCAGACATGGACAGGTTCCAGACGAGCAGTACTTC. Its coded protein is CASRHGQVPDEQYF.